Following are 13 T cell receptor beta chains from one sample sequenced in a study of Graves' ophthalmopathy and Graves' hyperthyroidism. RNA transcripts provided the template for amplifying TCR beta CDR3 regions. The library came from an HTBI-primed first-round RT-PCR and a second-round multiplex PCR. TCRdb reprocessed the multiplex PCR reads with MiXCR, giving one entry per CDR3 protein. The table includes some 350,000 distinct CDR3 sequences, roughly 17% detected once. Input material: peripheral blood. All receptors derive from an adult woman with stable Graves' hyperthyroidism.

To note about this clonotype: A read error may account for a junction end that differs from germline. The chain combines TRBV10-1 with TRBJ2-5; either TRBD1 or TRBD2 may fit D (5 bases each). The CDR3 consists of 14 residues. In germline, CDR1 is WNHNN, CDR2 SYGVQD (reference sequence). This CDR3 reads CASSEAPGKGTKYF. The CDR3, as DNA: TGCGCCAGCAGTGAGGCGCCAGGCAAGGGGACCAAGTACTTC.

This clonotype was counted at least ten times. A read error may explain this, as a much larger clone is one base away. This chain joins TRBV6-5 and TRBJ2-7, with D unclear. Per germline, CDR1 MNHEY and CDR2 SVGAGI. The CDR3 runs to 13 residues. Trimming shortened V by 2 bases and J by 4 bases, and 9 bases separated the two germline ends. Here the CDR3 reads CASSYPPNYEQYF. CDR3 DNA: TGTGCCAGCAGTTACCCGCCCAATTACGAGCAGTACTTC.

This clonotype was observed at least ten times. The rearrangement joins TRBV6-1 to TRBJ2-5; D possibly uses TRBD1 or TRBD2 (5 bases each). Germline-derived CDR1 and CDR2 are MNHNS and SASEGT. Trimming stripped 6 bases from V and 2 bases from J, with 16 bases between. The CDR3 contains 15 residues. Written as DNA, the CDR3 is TGTGCCAGCAGCAAACGGGGCAGGGAACAAGAGACCCAGTACTTC. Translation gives CASSKRGREQETQYF.

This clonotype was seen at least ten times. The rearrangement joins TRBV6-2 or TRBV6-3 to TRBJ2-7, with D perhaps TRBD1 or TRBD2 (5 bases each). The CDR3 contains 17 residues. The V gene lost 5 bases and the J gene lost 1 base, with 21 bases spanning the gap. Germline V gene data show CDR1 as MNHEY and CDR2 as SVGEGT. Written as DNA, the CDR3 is TGTGCCAGCAGTCGCCTGTCTTACGGGGCCGGATCCTACGAGCAGTACTTC. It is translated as CASSRLSYGAGSYEQYF.

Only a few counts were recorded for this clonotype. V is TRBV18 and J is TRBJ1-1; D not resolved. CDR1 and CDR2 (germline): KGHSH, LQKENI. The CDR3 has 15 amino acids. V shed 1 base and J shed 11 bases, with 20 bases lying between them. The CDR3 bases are TGTGCCAGCTCACCACGTCCGCTTGAAAGGGAGCGGGCTTTCTTT. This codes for CASSPRPLERERAFF.

The CDR3 is CASSQDVGGRTEAFF. In DNA, the CDR3 is TGCGCCAGCAGCCAAGACGTCGGGGGAAGGACTGAAGCTTTCTTT. The chain couples TRBV4-1 to TRBJ1-1; tentative D call: TRBD1 (5 bases). The CDR3 sequence is 15 residues long. Looked up from germline, CDR1 is MGHRA and CDR2 is YSYEKL. The V gene lost 0 bases and the J gene lost 5 bases, with 13 bases spanning the gap.

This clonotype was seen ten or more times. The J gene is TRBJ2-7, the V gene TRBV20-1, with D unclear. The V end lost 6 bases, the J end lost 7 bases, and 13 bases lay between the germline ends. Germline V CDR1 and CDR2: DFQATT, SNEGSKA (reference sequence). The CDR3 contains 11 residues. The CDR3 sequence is CSAPNLEEQYF. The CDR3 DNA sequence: TGCAGTGCCCCGAATCTTGAAGAGCAGTACTTC.

The CDR3 is CSVAGGADYGYTF. The CDR3 DNA follows: TGCAGCGTTGCGGGCGGGGCTGACTATGGCTACACCTTC. The genes are TRBV29-1 and TRBJ1-2; TRBD1 is a possible D gene (5 bases). The CDR3 totals 13 residues. The V gene lost 4 bases and the J gene lost 3 bases, with 12 bases spanning the gap. Looked up from germline, CDR1 is SQVTM and CDR2 is ANQGSEA.

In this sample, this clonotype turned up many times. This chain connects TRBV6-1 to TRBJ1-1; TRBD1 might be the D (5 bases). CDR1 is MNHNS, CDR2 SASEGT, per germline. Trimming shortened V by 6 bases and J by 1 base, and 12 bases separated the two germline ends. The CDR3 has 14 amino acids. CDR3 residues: CASRVQGGNTEAFF. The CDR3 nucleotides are TGTGCCAGCAGGGTTCAGGGCGGGAACACTGAAGCTTTCTTT.

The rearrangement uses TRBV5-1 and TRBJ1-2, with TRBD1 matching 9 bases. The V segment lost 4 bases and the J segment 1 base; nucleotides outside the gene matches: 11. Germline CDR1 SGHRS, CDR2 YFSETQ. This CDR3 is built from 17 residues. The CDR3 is CASSVGRYRGLNYGYTF. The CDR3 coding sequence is TGCGCCAGCAGCGTTGGTAGATACAGGGGGCTTAACTATGGCTACACCTTC. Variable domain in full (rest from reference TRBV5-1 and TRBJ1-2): KAGVTQTPRYLIKTRGQQVTLSCSPISGHRSVSWYQQTPGQGLQFLFEYFSETQRNKGNFPGRFSGRQFSNSRSEMNVSTLELGDSALYLCASSVGRYRGLNYGYTFGSGTRLTVV.

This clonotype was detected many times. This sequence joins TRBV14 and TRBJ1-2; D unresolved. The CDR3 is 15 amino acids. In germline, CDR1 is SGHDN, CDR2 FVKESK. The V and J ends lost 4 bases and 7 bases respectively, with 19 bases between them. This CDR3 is CASSLIGKGLAGYTF. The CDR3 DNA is TGTGCCAGCAGCCTAATAGGGAAGGGCTTGGCTGGCTACACCTTC.

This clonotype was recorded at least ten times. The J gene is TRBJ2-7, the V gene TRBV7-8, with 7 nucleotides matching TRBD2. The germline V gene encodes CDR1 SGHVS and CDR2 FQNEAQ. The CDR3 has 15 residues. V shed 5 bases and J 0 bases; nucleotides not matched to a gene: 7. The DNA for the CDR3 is TGTGCCAGCAGCCCGGACGGGGAGGGCTCCTACGAGCAGTACTTC. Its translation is CASSPDGEGSYEQYF.

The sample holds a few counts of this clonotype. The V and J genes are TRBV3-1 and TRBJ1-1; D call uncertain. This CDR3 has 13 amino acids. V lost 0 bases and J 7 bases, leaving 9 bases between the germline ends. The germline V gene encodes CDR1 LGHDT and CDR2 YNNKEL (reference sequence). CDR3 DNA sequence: TGTGCCAGCAGCCAAGATGCCGCGATTGAAGCTTTCTTT. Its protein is CASSQDAAIEAFF.